Following are 7 T cell receptor beta chains from one sample sequenced in a study of blood T cell repertoires in COVID-19. TCRdb's table, derived via immunoSEQ multiplex PCR, lists solely in-frame clones and lacks some. The table has roughly 150,000 clones, approximately 77% seen once; the top ten hold 15% to 20%. Sequencing used PBMCs or T cells enriched from blood (not recorded which). The receptors derive from a man in his fifties or sixties who had recovered from COVID-19.

This clone was recorded only once. The gene calls are TRBV5-6 and TRBJ1-4; D remains ambiguous. Germline CDR1 reads SGHDT; CDR2 reads YYEEEE. Trimming took 1 base from V and 0 from J, leaving 16 bases between them. This CDR3 region has 18 residues. CDR3 in DNA: TGTGCCAGCAGCTTGACAGCTGAAACAGTTGCAACTAATGAAAAACTGTTTTTT. Translated, it gives CASSLTAETVATNEKLFF.

V usage is TRBV7-2 and J usage is TRBJ1-2; 10 bases align to TRBD1. The ends lost 5 bases at V and 8 bases at J; junction bases unmatched: 8. The CDR3 runs 14 residues. Germline V lookup: CDR1 SGHTA, CDR2 FQGNSA. CDR3 DNA: TGTGCCAGCAGCCACAGGGACAGGGGCTTGGGCTACACCTTC. It codes for CASSHRDRGLGYTF.

The chain links TRBV6-1 to TRBJ2-1; TRBD2 might be the D (5 bases). V lost 1 base and J lost 2, with 9 bases in between. This CDR3 region has 15 residues. Per germline, CDR1 MNHNS and CDR2 SASEGT. CDR3 region: CASSEVGSPYNEQFF. CDR3 sequence (DNA): TGTGCCAGCAGTGAAGTTGGGAGTCCCTACAATGAGCAGTTCTTC.

This clone is a singleton in its sample. The chain couples TRBV6-2 or TRBV6-3 to TRBJ1-4; tentative D call: TRBD1 (5 bases). CDR3 size: 13 residues. Germline CDR1 reads MNHEY; CDR2 reads SVGEGT. V lost 5 bases, J lost 5 bases, and 9 bases lay in between. The CDR3 spells CASSDSTNEKLFF. CDR3 bases: TGTGCCAGCAGTGACAGTACCAATGAAAAACTGTTTTTT.

This clone was found many times. This chain joins TRBV6-5 and TRBJ2-2, with a possible D match to TRBD2 (6 bases). The CDR3 totals 15 residues. Germline V CDR1 and CDR2: MNHEY, SVGAGI. Between the trimmed V and J ends, which lost 5 bases and 5 bases, there was a span of 15 bases. CDR3 coding DNA: TGTGCCAGCAGTCGAGAAGGAGGGGCGACCGGGGAGCTGTTTTTT. It encodes CASSREGGATGELFF.

V usage is TRBV29-1 and J usage is TRBJ2-3, with TRBD1 matching over 8 bases. Germline values: CDR1 SQVTM, CDR2 ANQGSEA. The CDR3 spans 14 residues. With 4 bases clipped from V and 4 bases from J, the junction kept 7 bases outside the gene matches. The CDR3 DNA reads as TGCAGCGTTGTACCGGACAGGGTAGCAGATACGCAGTATTTT. Protein sequence: CSVVPDRVADTQYF.

The V gene is TRBV27, the J gene TRBJ2-3, with TRBD2 matching 12 bases. Germline values: CDR1 MNHEY, CDR2 SMNVEV (reference sequence). The length of the CDR3 is 20 residues. V lost 2 bases and J lost 0; bases outside the gene matches: 12. In DNA form, the CDR3 reads TGTGCCAGCAGTTTAACCCCCATAGGACTAGCGGGATATAGCACAGATACGCAGTATTTT. It translates to CASSLTPIGLAGYSTDTQYF.